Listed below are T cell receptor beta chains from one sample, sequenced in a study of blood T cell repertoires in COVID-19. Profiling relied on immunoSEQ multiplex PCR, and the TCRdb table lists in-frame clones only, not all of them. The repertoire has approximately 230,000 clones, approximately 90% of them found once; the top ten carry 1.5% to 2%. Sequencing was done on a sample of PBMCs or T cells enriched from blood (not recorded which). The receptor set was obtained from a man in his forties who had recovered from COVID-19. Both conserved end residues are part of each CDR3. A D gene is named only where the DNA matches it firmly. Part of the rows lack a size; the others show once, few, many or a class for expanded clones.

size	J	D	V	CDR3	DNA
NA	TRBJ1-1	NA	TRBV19	CASSIDSGLNTEAFF	TGTGCCAGTAGTATAGATTCGGGACTTAACACTGAAGCTTTCTTT
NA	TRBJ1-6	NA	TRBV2	CASNGAQPLHF	TGTGCCAGCAACGGAGCGCAACCCCTCCACTTT
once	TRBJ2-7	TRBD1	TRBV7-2	CASSLLSGRGPYEQYF	TGTGCCAGCAGCCTACTATCGGGCAGGGGGCCCTACGAGCAGTACTTC
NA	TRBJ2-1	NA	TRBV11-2	CASSPGIRESYNEQFF	TGTGCCAGCAGCCCCGGTATACGGGAGTCCTACAATGAGCAGTTCTTC
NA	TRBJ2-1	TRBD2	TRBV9	CASSVIAGGPRKNEQFF	TGTGCCAGCAGCGTTATAGCGGGAGGGCCTAGAAAGAATGAGCAGTTCTTC
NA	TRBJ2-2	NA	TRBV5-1	CASSLMGARGTGELFF	TGCGCCAGCAGCTTGATGGGAGCGCGGGGCACCGGGGAGCTGTTTTTT
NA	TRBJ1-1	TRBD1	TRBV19	CASSPRDSFMNTEAFF	TGTGCCAGTAGTCCCCGGGACAGTTTCATGAACACTGAAGCTTTCTTT
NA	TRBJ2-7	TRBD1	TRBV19	CASSIRQGAREQYF	TGTGCCAGTAGTATACGGCAGGGGGCGCGTGAGCAGTACTTC
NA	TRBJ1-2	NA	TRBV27	CASSLAGPYGYTF	TGTGCCAGCAGTTTAGCAGGGCCCTATGGCTACACCTTC
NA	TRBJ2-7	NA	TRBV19	CASSLQGYEQYF	TGTGCCAGTAGTCTACAGGGCTACGAGCAGTACTTC
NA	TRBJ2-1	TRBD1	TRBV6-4	CASSQGQGAFNEQFF	TGTGCCAGCAGCCAGGGACAGGGGGCCTTCAATGAGCAGTTCTTC
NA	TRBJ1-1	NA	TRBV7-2	CASSLLGDTEAFF	TGTGCCAGCAGCTTACTAGGCGACACTGAAGCTTTCTTT
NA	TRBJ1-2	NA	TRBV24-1	CATSETREGYTF	TGTGCCACCAGTGAGACGAGGGAAGGCTACACCTTC
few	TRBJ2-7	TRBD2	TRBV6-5	CASRLAGMSYEQYF	TGTGCCAGCCGACTAGCGGGTATGTCCTACGAGCAGTACTTC